Below, one T cell receptor beta chain is given with its context. The antigen remains unidentified. This specimen comes from a study of cytomegalovirus exposure and HLA in healthy donors. Study as a whole: Caucasian-associated ancestry cluster membership applied to around 76% of nearly 400 genotyped donors.

Overall study findings and caveats: Of the V segments, some could not be distinguished, including TRBV6-2 and TRBV6-3, and were excluded. Later, an analysis found that common viral pathogens appeared to be linked with several of the most significant clusters. Being productive about 87% or about 30% of the time was typical of most TCR beta V segments in an earlier analysis.

Use of 60 Vbeta and 13 Jbeta primers characterized the PCR. Measured with immunoSEQ multiplex PCR; TCRdb has only the in-frame clones, and not every one. In the table there are under 250,000 clones, approximately 87% of which are singletons. CDR3 length equals 17 residues. Germline values: CDR1 SGHVS, CDR2 FQNEAQ. J lost 5 bases, V lost 5 bases, and 12 bases had no gene match. The source material was PBMCs. The chain recombines TRBV7-8 with TRBJ2-5, with 12 bases aligning to TRBD2. This sequence was found in a human donor in good health. CDR3 protein: CASSARLAGEVGETQYF. The DNA for the CDR3 is TGTGCCAGCAGCGCTAGACTAGCGGGAGAGGTGGGGGAGACCCAGTACTTC.